The sample holds one count of the clone carrying this T cell receptor (beta chain). The antigen is not known. The time point is: week 11, during vaccination. Vaccination comprised doses that each held 300 ug of mutant IDH1 20-mer peptide, plus topical imiquimod. These data come from a study of a mutant IDH1 vaccine in newly diagnosed glioma. The wider study: Most patients had radiochemotherapy with temozolomide before enrollment; others had one alone.

Method: immunoSEQ multiplex PCR; TCRdb's copy keeps in-frame clones and lacks some. In the table there are fewer than 70,000 clones, 84% of which are singletons. Germline V gene sequence: CDR1 KGHSH, CDR2 LQKENI. CDR3 length: 12 amino acids. With 3 bases removed from V and 1 base from J, the gap between germline ends came to 2 bases. The sequencing here drew on PBMCs, taken from a glioma patient whose treatment included an IDH1 peptide vaccine. J is TRBJ2-3 and V is TRBV18; D unclear. This TCR was recovered from a man younger than 40 with glioma. CDR3 region: CASSPRTDTQYF. Written as DNA, the CDR3 is TGTGCCAGCTCACCTCGCACAGATACGCAGTATTTT.